This T cell receptor (beta chain) was sequenced for a study of T cells in Graves' hyperthyroidism and ophthalmopathy. This clonotype has just a few counts. Its target is unknown. CDR3 length: 14 residues. The ends lost 7 bases at V and 1 base at J; junction bases unmatched: 4. The germline gives CDR1 SGHTS, CDR2 YDEGEE. Patients were excluded because of uncontrolled infection, other autoimmune disease, pregnancy or lactation. Whole-study results and caveats: A 13 V-J signature model discriminated ophthalmopathy versus stable hyperthyroidism.

Researchers amplified the TCR beta CDR3 regions from RNA transcripts. First-round RT-PCR with HTBI primers amplified the TCR CDR3 region. TCRdb passed the multiplex PCR reads through MiXCR, listing each CDR3 protein once. The data contain hundreds of thousands of distinct CDR3 sequences, around 15% of them singletons. The chain uses TRBV5-8 and TRBJ2-2; 7 nucleotides align to TRBD2. Material for sequencing was blood. The receptor comes from a woman between 18 and 30 years old with Graves' hyperthyroidism. CDR3 residues: CASDPSGNTGELFF. The CDR3 nucleotides are TGTGCCAGCGACCCTAGCGGGAACACCGGGGAGCTGTTTTTT.